Each of the 14 T cell receptor beta chains below was sequenced from the same sample in a study of T cells in Graves' hyperthyroidism and ophthalmopathy. RNA transcripts provided the source from which TCR beta CDR3 regions were amplified. RT-PCR in the first round (using the HTBI primer set) targeted the TCR CDR3. Each CDR3 protein gets one entry after TCRdb re-called the multiplex PCR reads with MiXCR. The sample contains roughly 360,000 distinct CDR3 sequences, approximately 15% of which appear only once. The sequencing sample was made of blood. Receptor source: a young man with Graves' hyperthyroidism that later progressed to Graves' ophthalmopathy.

Turning to this clonotype: A much larger clonotype is one base distant, so this may be a read error. This chain uses TRBV24-1 with TRBJ1-5, with D maybe TRBD1 (5 bases). The CDR3 is 16 amino acids. The germline V gene has CDR1 KGHDR and CDR2 SFDVKD. DNA for the CDR3: TGTGCCACCAGTGATCCCGGCCGACAGAGCAATCGGCCCCAGCATTTT. Translated: CATSDPGRQSNRPQHF.

V gene TRBV7-9 combines with J gene TRBJ1-2, with a possible D match to TRBD1 (6 bases). The CDR3 length is 14 residues. Trimming removed 4 bases at V and 6 bases at J, with 15 bases between. Germline values: CDR1 SEHNR, CDR2 FQNEAQ (reference sequence). CDR3 DNA: TGTGCCAGCAGCTCCGAGGGGGGGTTCGATGGCTACACCTTC. Amino acid sequence: CASSSEGGFDGYTF.

The chain recombines TRBV20-1 with TRBJ2-2, with 7 bases aligning to TRBD2. From germline, CDR1 is DFQATT and CDR2 SNEGSKA (reference sequence). This CDR3 is built from 15 residues. Trimming at V came to 0 bases and at J to 7 bases, leaving 8 bases not matched to a gene. DNA of the CDR3: TGCAGTGCTAGAGACGCAGGTGGGGGGGACGGGGAGCTGTTTTTT. Translated, it gives CSARDAGGGDGELFF.

This clonotype has a count of ten or more. CDR3 in amino acids: CASSVSTDTQYF. CDR3 coding DNA: TGCGCCAGCAGCGTGAGCACAGATACGCAGTATTTT. V gene TRBV5-1 combines with J gene TRBJ2-3; D is unclear. Per germline, CDR1 SGHRS and CDR2 YFSETQ. The germline V and J ends were trimmed by 4 bases and 0 bases, with 3 bases remaining between them. This CDR3 comprises 12 residues.

The genes are TRBV20-1 and TRBJ1-2; 7 bases line up with TRBD1. Germline assignment: CDR1 DFQATT and CDR2 SNEGSKA (reference sequence). The CDR3 is 13 residues long. The V gene end was trimmed by 6 bases and the J gene end by 8 bases; junction bases not matched to a gene: 12. CDR3 in DNA: TGCAGTGCGCCGCGACAGGGAAACGGAGGCTACACCTTC. The encoded protein is CSAPRQGNGGYTF.

The chain links TRBV6-1 to TRBJ2-2; 8 bases fit TRBD1. The CDR3 runs to 16 residues. Germline V gives CDR1 MNHNS, CDR2 SASEGT. V dropped 5 bases and J dropped 2; count of bases not matched to a gene: 7. The CDR3 protein is CASSITGGFNTGELFF. In nucleotides, the CDR3 is TGTGCCAGCAGTATAACAGGGGGTTTTAACACCGGGGAGCTGTTTTTT.

In this sample, this clonotype turned up many times. V and J are TRBV20-1 and TRBJ1-1, with TRBD1 as a possible D gene (5 bases). CDR3 size: 15 residues. V was clipped by 0 bases and J by 0 bases, with 11 bases between them. CDR1 is DFQATT and CDR2 is SNEGSKA in the germline V gene (reference sequence). The CDR3 reads CSARDLAGVNTEAFF. The CDR3 nucleotides read TGCAGTGCTAGAGATCTGGCGGGGGTGAACACTGAAGCTTTCTTT.

This clonotype has only a few counts. A read error may produce the germline difference seen at one junction end. This chain connects TRBV7-8 to TRBJ2-1; TRBD2 agrees at 12 bases. The V gene's germline CDR1 is SGHVS and CDR2 FQNEAQ. The CDR3 covers 16 residues. In DNA form, the CDR3 reads TGTGCCAGCAGACATATTACTAGCGGGGGGCAGAATGGGCAGTTCTTC. Its protein product is CASRHITSGGQNGQFF.

V and J are TRBV19 and TRBJ2-3; D perhaps matches TRBD1 (5 bases). V lost 9 bases and J lost 1, with 14 bases in between. CDR1 and CDR2 (germline): LNHDA, SQIVND (reference sequence). The CDR3 is 14 amino acids. The CDR3 nucleotides are TGTGCCAGCGAGACAGAAACCGGCACAGATACGCAGTATTTT. It yields the protein CASETETGTDTQYF.

The sample holds a few counts of this clonotype. The V gene is TRBV4-2, the J gene TRBJ1-2, with D maybe TRBD1 (6 bases). The V gene lost 0 bases and the J gene lost 2 bases, with 16 bases spanning the gap. CDR1 is LGHNA and CDR2 is YNFKEQ in the germline V gene. The length of the CDR3 is 17 residues. This chain's CDR3 is CASSQEVRTEKNYGYTF. The CDR3 DNA reads TGTGCCAGCAGCCAAGAAGTAAGGACAGAAAAAAACTATGGCTACACCTTC.

The chain has TRBV20-1 and TRBJ1-1; no reliable D call. Germline V lookup: CDR1 DFQATT, CDR2 SNEGSKA (reference sequence). The CDR3 has 12 amino acids. Trimming left V 5 bases short and J 1 base short, with 8 bases between. CDR3 sequence reads: CSARTRNTEAFF. The CDR3 nucleotides read TGCAGTGCTCGGACGCGGAACACTGAAGCTTTCTTT.

The sample holds many counts of this clonotype. The chain recombines TRBV28 with TRBJ1-2; D possibly corresponds to TRBD1 (5 bases). Per germline, CDR1 MDHEN and CDR2 SYDVKM. The V and J ends lost 6 bases and 2 bases respectively, with 13 bases between them. This CDR3 contains 14 residues. The CDR3 spells CASRPNGGNYGYTF. CDR3 in DNA: TGTGCCAGCAGGCCTAACGGGGGAAACTATGGCTACACCTTC.

A word on this clonotype: This may be a read error, as it is one base from a much larger clone. The CDR3 spells CAGSPYYPGNTIYF. For the CDR3, the DNA is TGTGCCGGCAGTCCATACTACCCTGGAAACACCATATATTTT. V gene TRBV12-3 or TRBV12-4 combines with J gene TRBJ1-3; D is uncertain. This CDR3 is 14 amino acids long.

This rearrangement joins TRBV10-3 to TRBJ1-5, with D unresolved. The CDR3 runs to 13 residues. Germline V gene sequence: CDR1 ENHRY, CDR2 SYGVKD. Trimming took 3 bases from V and 4 from J, leaving 7 bases between them. The CDR3 coding sequence is TGTGCCATCAGTGATATGGGTAATCAGCCCCAGCATTTT. Its protein is CAISDMGNQPQHF.